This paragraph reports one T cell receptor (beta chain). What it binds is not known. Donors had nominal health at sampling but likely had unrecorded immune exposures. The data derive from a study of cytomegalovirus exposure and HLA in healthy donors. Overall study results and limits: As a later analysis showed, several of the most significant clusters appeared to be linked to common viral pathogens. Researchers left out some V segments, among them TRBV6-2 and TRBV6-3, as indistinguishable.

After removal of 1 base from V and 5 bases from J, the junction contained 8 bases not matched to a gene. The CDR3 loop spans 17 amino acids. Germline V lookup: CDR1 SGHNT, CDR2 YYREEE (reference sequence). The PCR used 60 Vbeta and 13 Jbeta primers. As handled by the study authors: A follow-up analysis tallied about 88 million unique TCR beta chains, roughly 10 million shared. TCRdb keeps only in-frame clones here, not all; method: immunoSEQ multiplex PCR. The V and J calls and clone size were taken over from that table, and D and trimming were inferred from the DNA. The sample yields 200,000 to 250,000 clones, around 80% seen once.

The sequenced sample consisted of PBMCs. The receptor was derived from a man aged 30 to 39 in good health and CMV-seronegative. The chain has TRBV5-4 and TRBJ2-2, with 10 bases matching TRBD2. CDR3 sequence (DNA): TGTGCCAGCAGCTTGCCCACTAGCGGGGTAGGGACCGGGGAGCTGTTTTTT. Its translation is CASSLPTSGVGTGELFF.